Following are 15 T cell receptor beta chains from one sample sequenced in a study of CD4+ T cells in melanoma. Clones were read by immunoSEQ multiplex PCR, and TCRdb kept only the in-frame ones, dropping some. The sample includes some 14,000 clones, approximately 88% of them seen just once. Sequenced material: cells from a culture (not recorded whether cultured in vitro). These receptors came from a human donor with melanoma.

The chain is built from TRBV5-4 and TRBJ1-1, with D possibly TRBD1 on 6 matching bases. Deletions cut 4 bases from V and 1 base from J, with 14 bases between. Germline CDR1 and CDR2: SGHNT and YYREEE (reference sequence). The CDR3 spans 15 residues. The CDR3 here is CASSGGGTANTEAFF. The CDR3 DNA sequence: TGTGCCAGCAGCGGGGGCGGGACGGCGAACACTGAAGCTTTCTTT.

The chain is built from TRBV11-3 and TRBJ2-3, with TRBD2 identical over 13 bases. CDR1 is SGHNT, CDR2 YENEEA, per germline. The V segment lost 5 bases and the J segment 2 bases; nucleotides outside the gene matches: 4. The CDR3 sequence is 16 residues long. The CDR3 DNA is TGTGCCAGCAGCAAGGGACTAGCGGGGTACACAGATACGCAGTATTTT. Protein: CASSKGLAGYTDTQYF.

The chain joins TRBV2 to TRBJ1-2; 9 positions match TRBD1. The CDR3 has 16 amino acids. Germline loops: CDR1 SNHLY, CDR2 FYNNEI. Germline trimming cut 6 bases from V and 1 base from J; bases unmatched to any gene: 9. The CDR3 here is CASSGLETGGNYGYTF. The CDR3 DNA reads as TGTGCCAGCAGCGGTCTGGAGACAGGGGGTAACTATGGCTACACCTTC.

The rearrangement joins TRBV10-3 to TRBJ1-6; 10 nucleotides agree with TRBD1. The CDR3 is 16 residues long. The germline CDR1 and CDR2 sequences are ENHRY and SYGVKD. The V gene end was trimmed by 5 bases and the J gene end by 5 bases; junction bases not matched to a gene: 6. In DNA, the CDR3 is TGTGCCATCAGTTTTTCCGGGACAGGGGATAATTCACCCCTCCACTTT. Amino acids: CAISFSGTGDNSPLHF.

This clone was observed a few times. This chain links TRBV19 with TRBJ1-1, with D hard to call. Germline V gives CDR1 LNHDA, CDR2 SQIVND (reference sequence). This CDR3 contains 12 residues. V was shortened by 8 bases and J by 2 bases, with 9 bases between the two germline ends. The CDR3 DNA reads TGTGCCAGTGGGGAGCGAAACACTGAAGCTTTCTTT. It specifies CASGERNTEAFF.

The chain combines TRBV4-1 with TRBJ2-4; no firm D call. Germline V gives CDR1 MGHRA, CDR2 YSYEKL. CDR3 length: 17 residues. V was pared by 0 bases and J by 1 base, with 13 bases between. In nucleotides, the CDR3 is TGCGCCAGCAGCCAAGACTTCTCTCTACCCGCCAAAAACATTCAGTACTTC. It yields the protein CASSQDFSLPAKNIQYF.

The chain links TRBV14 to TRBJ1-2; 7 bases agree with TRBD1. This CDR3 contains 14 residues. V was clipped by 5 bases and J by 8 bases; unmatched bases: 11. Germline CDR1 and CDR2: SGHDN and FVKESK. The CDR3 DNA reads TGTGCCAGCAGCACCAGACAGGGTTTGGGGGGCTACACCTTC. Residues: CASSTRQGLGGYTF.

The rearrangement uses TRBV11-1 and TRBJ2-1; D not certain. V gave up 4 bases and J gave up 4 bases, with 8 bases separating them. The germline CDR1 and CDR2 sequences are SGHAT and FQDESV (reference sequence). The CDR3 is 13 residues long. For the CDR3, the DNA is TGTGCCAGCAGCTCCCATTCTTACAATGAGCAGTTCTTC. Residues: CASSSHSYNEQFF.

The CDR3: CASHSGVNSPLHF. The DNA of the CDR3 is TGTGCCAGTCACAGTGGGGTCAATTCACCCCTCCACTTT. The chain carries TRBV2 and TRBJ1-6; no clear D. The V gene's germline CDR1 is SNHLY and CDR2 FYNNEI. The CDR3 runs to 13 residues. V lost 9 bases and J lost 7, with 13 bases in between.

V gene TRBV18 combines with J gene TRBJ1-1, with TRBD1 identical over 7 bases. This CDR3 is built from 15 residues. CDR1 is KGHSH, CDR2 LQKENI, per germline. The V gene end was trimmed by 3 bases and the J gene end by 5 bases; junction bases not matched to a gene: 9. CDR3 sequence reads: CASSPSAGGGTEAFF. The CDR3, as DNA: TGTGCCAGCTCACCGTCGGCAGGGGGAGGGACTGAAGCTTTCTTT. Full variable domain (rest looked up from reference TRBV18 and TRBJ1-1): NAGVMQNPRHLVRRRGQEARLRCSPMKGHSHVYWYRQLPEEGLKFMVYLQKENIIDESGMPKERFSAEFPKEGPSILRIQQVVRGDSAAYFCASSPSAGGGTEAFFGQGTRLTVV.

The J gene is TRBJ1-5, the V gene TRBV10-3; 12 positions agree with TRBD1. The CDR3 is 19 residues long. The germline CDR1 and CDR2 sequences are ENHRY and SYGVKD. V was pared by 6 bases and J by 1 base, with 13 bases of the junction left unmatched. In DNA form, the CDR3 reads TGTGCCATCAGCCAAACCGGGACAGGGGGCTTTAGGAGCAATCAGCCCCAGCATTTT. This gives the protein CAISQTGTGGFRSNQPQHF.

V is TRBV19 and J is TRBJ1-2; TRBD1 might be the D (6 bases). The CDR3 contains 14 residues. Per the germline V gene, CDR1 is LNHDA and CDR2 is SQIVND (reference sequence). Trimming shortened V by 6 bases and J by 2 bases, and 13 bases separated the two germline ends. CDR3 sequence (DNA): TGTGCCAGTAGGGGACCGGGACACAACTATGGCTACACCTTC. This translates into CASRGPGHNYGYTF.

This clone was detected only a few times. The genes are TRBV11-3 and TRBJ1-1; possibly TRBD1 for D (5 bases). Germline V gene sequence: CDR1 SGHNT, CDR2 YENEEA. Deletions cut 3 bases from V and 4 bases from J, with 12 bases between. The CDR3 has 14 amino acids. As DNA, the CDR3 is TGTGCCAGCAGCTTGGGGGGTTGGGGCACTGAAGCTTTCTTT. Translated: CASSLGGWGTEAFF.

CDR3 region: CASGLVAGAIGYTF. The DNA of the CDR3 is TGTGCTAGTGGTTTGGTCGCAGGGGCCATTGGCTACACCTTC. V and J are TRBV12-5 and TRBJ1-2, with D maybe TRBD1 (6 bases). V dropped 0 bases and J dropped 7 bases, with 12 bases sitting between them. The germline V gene has CDR1 LGHNT and CDR2 FRNRAP. The CDR3 loop spans 14 amino acids.

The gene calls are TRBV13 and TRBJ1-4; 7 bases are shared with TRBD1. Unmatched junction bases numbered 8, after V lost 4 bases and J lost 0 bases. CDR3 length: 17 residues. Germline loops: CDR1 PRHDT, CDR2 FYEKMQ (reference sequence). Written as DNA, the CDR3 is TGTGCCAGCAGCTCCAGGGACAGTGCTGCAACTAATGAAAAACTGTTTTTT. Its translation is CASSSRDSAATNEKLFF.